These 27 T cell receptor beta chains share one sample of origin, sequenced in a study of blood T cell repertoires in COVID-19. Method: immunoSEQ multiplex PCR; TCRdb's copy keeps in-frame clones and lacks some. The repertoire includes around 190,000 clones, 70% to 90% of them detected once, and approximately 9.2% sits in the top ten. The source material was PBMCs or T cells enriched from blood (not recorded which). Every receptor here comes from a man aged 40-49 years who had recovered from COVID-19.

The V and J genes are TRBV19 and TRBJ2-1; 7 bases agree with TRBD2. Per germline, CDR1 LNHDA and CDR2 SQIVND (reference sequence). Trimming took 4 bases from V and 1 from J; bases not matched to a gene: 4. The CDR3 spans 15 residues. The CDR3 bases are TGTGCCAGTAGTAAATCTAGCGGATCCTACAATGAGCAGTTCTTC. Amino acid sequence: CASSKSSGSYNEQFF.

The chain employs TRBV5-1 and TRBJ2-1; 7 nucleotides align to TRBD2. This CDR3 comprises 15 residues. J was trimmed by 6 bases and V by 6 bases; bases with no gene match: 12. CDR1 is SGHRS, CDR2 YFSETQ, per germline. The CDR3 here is CASTPGGGSGNEQFF. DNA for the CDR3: TGCGCCAGCACCCCTGGTGGCGGGAGCGGCAATGAGCAGTTCTTC. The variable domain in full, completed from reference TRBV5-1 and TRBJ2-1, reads KAGVTQTPRYLIKTRGQQVTLSCSPISGHRSVSWYQQTPGQGLQFLFEYFSETQRNKGNFPGRFSGRQFSNSRSEMNVSTLELGDSALYLCASTPGGGSGNEQFFGPGTRLTVL.

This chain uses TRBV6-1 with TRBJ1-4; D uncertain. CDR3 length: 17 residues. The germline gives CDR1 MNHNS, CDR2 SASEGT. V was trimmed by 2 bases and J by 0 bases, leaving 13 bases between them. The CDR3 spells CASSERRTRATNEKLFF. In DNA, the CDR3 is TGTGCCAGCAGTGAACGCAGAACCCGTGCAACTAATGAAAAACTGTTTTTT.

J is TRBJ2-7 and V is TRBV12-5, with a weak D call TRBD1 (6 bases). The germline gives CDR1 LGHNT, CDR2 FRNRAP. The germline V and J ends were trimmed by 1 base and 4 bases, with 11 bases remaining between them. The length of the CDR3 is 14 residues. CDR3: CASGLERQVYEQYF. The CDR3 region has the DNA TGTGCTAGTGGTTTGGAAAGACAGGTTTACGAGCAGTACTTC.

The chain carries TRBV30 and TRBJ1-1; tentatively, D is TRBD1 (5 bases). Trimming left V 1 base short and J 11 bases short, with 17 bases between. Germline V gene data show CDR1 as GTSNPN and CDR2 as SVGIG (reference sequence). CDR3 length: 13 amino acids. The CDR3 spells CAWSDTGPTPAFF. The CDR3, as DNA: TGTGCCTGGAGTGATACAGGCCCTACGCCCGCTTTCTTT.

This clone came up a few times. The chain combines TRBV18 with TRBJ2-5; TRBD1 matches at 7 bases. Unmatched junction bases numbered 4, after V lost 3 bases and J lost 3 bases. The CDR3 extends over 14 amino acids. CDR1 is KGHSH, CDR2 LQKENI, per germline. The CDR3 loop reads CASSPRQGEETQYF. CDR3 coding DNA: TGTGCCAGCTCACCGCGACAGGGTGAAGAGACCCAGTACTTC.

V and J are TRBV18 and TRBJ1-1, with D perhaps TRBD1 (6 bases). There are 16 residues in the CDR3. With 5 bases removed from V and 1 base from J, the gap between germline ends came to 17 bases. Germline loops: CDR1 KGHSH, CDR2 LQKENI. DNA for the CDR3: TGTGCCAGCTCAAAAATGACAGGCCGACCGAACACTGAAGCTTTCTTT. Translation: CASSKMTGRPNTEAFF.

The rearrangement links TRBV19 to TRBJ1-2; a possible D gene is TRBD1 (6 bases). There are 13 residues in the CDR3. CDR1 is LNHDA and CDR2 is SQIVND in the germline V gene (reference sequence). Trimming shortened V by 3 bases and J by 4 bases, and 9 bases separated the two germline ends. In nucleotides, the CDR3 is TGTGCCAGTAGTATGTGGGGGCCCTATGGCTACACCTTC. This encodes CASSMWGPYGYTF.

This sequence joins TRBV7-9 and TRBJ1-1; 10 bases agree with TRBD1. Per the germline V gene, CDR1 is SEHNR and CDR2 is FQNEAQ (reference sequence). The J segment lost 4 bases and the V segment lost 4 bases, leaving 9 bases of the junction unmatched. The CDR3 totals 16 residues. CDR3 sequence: CASSSVQRTGGTEAFF. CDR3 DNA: TGTGCCAGCAGCTCCGTCCAAAGGACAGGGGGCACTGAAGCTTTCTTT. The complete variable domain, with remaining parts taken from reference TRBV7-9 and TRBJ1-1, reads DTGVSQNPRHKITKRGQNVTFRCDPISEHNRLYWYRQTLGQGPEFLTYFQNEAQLEKSRLLSDRFSAERPKGSFSTLEIQRTEQGDSAMYLCASSSVQRTGGTEAFFGQGTRLTVV.

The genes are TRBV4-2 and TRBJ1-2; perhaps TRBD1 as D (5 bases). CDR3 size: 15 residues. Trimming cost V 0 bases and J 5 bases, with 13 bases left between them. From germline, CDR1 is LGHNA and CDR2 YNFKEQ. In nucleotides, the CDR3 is TGTGCCAGCAGCCAAGATAGATCAGGGATTTATGGCTACACCTTC. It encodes CASSQDRSGIYGYTF.

For the CDR3, the DNA is TGTGCCAGCAGTGGCGATGGACAGGCAAATCAGCCCCAGCATTTT. Amino acids: CASSGDGQANQPQHF. The chain carries TRBV2 and TRBJ1-5; 7 bases match TRBD1. CDR1 is SNHLY, CDR2 FYNNEI, per germline. J gave up 4 bases and V 4 bases, and 7 bases lay outside the gene matches. The CDR3 is 15 residues long. Full variable domain (rest looked up from reference TRBV2 and TRBJ1-5): EPEVTQTPSHQVTQMGQEVILRCVPISNHLYFYWYRQILGQKVEFLVSFYNNEISEKSEIFDDQFSVERPDGSNFTLKIRSTKLEDSAMYFCASSGDGQANQPQHFGDGTRLSIL.

The CDR3 nucleotides read TGTGCCAGCTCACATGACAGGGTAGCTGGGGATGGCTACACCTTC. Amino acids: CASSHDRVAGDGYTF. The rearrangement links TRBV18 to TRBJ1-2; 7 bases agree with TRBD1. Losses at the gene ends were 4 bases for V and 6 bases for J; bases not matched to a gene: 11. CDR1 and CDR2 (germline): KGHSH, LQKENI. The CDR3 is 15 amino acids.

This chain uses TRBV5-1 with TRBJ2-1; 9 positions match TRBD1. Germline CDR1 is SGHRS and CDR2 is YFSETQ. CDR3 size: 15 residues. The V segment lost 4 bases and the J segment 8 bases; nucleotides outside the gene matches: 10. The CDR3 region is CASSPQGALRHEQFF. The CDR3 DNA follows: TGCGCCAGCAGCCCACAGGGGGCGCTTAGGCATGAGCAGTTCTTC.

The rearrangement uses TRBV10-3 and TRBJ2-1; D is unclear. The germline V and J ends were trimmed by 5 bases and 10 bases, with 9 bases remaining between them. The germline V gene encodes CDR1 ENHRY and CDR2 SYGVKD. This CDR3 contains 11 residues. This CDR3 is CAISTRSEQFF. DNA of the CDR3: TGTGCCATCAGTACCCGAAGCGAGCAGTTCTTC.

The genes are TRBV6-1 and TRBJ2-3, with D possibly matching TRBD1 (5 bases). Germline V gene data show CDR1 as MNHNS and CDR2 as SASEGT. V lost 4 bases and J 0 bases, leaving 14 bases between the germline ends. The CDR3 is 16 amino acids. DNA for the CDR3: TGTGCCAGCAGTGCAGGGTCTCTTTATAGCACAGATACGCAGTATTTT. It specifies CASSAGSLYSTDTQYF.

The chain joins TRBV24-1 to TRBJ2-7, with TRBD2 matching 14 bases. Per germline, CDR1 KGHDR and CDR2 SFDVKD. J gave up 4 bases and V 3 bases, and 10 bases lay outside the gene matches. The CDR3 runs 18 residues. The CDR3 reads CATSDRGPGLAGVYEQYF. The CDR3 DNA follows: TGTGCCACCAGTGATAGAGGGCCGGGACTAGCGGGAGTATACGAGCAGTACTTC.

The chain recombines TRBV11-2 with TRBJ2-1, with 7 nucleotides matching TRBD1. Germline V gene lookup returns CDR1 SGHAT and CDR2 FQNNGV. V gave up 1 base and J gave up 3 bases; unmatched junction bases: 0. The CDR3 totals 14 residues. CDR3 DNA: TGTGCCAGCAGCTTAGGACAGGGCTACAATGAGCAGTTCTTC. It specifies CASSLGQGYNEQFF. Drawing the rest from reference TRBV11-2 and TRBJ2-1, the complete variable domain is EAGVAQSPRYKIIEKRQSVAFWCNPISGHATLYWYQQILGQGPKLLIQFQNNGVVDDSQLPKDRFSAERLKGVDSTLKIQPAKLEDSAVYLCASSLGQGYNEQFFGPGTRLTVL.

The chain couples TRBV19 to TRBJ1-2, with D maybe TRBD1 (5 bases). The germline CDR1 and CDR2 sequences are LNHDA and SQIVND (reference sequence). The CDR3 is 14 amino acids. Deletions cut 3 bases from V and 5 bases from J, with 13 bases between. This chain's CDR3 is CASSIETVLYGYTF. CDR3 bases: TGTGCCAGTAGTATTGAGACAGTTTTATATGGCTACACCTTC. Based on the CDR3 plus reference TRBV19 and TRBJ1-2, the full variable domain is DGGITQSPKYLFRKEGQNVTLSCEQNLNHDAMYWYRQDPGQGLRLIYYSQIVNDFQKGDIAEGYSVSREKKESFPLTVTSAQKNPTAFYLCASSIETVLYGYTFGSGTRLTVV.

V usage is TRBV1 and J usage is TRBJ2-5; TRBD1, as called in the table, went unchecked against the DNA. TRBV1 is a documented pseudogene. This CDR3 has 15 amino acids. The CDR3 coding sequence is TGCACCAGCAGCCACCCCCCCAGGGGGAGGGAGACCCAGTACTTC. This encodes CTSSHPPRGRETQYF.

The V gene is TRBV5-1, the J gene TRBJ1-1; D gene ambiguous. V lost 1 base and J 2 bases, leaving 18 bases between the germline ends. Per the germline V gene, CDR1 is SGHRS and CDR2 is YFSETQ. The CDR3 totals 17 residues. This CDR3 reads CASSLPLGRAGNTEAFF. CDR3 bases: TGCGCCAGCAGCTTGCCCCTGGGGAGGGCAGGAAACACTGAAGCTTTCTTT.

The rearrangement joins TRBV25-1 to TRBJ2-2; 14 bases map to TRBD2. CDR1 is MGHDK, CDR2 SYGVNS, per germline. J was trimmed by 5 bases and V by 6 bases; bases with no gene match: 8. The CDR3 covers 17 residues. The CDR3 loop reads CASRFGTSGSRTGELFF. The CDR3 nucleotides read TGTGCCAGCAGATTCGGGACTAGCGGGAGTAGGACCGGGGAGCTGTTTTTT.

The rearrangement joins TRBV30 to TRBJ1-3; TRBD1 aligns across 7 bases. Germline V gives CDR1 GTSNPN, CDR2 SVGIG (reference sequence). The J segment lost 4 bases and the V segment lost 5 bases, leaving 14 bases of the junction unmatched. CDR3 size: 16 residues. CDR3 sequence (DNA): TGTGCCTGGTCCCCCGCAGGGCAGGGGGTCGGAAACACCATATATTTT. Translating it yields CAWSPAGQGVGNTIYF.

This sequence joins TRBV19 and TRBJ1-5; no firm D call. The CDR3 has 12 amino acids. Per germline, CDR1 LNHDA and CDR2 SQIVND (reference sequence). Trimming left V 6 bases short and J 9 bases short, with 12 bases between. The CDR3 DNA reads TGTGCCAGTAGCCAGGCCGGGAGGCCCCAGCATTTT. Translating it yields CASSQAGRPQHF.

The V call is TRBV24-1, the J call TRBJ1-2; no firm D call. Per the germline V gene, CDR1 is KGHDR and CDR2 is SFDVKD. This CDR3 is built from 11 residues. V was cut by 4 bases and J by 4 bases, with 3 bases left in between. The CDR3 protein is CATSDGYGYTF. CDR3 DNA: TGTGCCACCAGTGACGGCTATGGCTACACCTTC.

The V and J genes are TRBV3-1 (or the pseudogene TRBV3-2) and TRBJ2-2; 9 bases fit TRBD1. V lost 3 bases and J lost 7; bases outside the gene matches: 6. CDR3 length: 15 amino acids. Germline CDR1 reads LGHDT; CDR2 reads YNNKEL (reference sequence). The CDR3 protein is CASSHGDRASGELFF. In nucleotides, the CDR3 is TGTGCCAGCAGCCATGGGGACAGGGCGAGCGGGGAGCTGTTTTTT.

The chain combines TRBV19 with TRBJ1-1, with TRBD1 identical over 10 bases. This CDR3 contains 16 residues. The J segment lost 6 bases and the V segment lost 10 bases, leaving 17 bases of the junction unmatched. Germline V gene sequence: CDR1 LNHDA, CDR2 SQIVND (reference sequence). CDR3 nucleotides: TGTGCCACCTCGAGGGGGACAGGGGTTCAACACGCTGAAGCTTTCTTT. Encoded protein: CATSRGTGVQHAEAFF.

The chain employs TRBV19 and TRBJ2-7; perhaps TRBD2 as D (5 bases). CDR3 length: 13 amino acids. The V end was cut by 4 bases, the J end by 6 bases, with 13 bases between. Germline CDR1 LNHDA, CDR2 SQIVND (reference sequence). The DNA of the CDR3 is TGTGCCAGTAGTACCCCCGGGCGGGTCGAGCAGTACTTC. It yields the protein CASSTPGRVEQYF. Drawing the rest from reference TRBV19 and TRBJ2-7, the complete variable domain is DGGITQSPKYLFRKEGQNVTLSCEQNLNHDAMYWYRQDPGQGLRLIYYSQIVNDFQKGDIAEGYSVSREKKESFPLTVTSAQKNPTAFYLCASSTPGRVEQYFGPGTRLTVT.